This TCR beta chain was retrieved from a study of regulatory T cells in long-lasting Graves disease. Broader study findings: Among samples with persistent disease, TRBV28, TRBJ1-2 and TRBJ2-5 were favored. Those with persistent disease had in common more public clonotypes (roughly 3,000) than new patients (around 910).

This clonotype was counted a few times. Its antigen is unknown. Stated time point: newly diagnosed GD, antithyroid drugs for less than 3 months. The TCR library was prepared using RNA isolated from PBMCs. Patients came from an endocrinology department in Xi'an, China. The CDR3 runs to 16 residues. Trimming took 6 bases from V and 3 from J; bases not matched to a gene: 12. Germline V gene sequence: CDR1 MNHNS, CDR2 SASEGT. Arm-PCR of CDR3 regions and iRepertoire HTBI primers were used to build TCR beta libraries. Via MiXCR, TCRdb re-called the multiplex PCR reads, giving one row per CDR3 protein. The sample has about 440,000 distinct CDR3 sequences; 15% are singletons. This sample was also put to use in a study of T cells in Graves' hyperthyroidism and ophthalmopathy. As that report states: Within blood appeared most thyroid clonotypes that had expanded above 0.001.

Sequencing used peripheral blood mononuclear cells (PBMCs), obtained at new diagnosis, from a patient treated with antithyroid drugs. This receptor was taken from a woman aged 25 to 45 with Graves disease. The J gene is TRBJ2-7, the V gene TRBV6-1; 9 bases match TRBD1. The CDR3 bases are TGTGCCAGCAGGAATAAACCGGGACAGGGCCGCTACGAGCAGTACTTC. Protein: CASRNKPGQGRYEQYF.